These 25 T cell receptor beta chains originate from one sample sequenced in a study of blood T cells in healthy people across ages (dated by TCRdb to between 2015 and 2017). Library preparation employed 5' RACE. Sequencing instrument: Illumina HiSeq 2500. A second PCR of roughly 6 to 11 cycles was performed with a sample-barcoded 5' primer and a J-beta primer mix. Using fastp trimming at Q25 and MiXCR clonotype assembly, TCRdb reanalyzed the public sequencing data and kept in-frame beta chains. Entries are consolidated by CDR3 protein sequence, retaining the most common genes and DNA. This sample holds about 650,000 distinct CDR3 sequences; about 34% were observed only once. 15% of the sample is held by the ten biggest clonotypes. Material for sequencing was blood. The origin of the receptors is a woman older than 75 in good health. Donor details come from another sample of the same person, matched by shared clones.

The V and J genes are TRBV5-1 and TRBJ2-5, with D unresolved. Germline V gene sequence: CDR1 SGHRS, CDR2 YFSETQ. The V end was cut by 1 base, the J end by 4 bases, with 8 bases between. CDR3 length: 13 residues. The CDR3 bases are TGCGCCAGCAGCTTGTTACCCCGAGAGACCCAGTACTTC. Translated: CASSLLPRETQYF.

CDR3 sequence reads: CASSPGTTTGELFF. The CDR3 DNA follows: TGTGCCAGCAGCCCGGGGACTACGACCGGGGAGCTGTTTTTT. V and J are TRBV11-3 and TRBJ2-2, with 7 bases lining up with TRBD2. Trimming cost V 5 bases and J 5 bases; bases outside gene matches: 5. Germline V CDR1 and CDR2: SGHNT, YENEEA. The CDR3 is 14 amino acids.

J is TRBJ2-3 and V is TRBV15; D gene ambiguous. CDR3 size: 14 residues. V lost 0 bases and J lost 2, with 6 bases in between. Looked up from germline, CDR1 is LNHNV and CDR2 is YYDKDF (reference sequence). CDR3 protein: CATSRDPDTDTQYF. CDR3 bases: TGTGCCACCAGCAGAGATCCGGACACAGATACGCAGTATTTT.

Details on this clonotype: Its ends do not fully match the called genes, so a read error is possible. V and J are TRBV7-9 and TRBJ1-3; D uncertain. CDR1 SEHNR and CDR2 FQNEAQ come from the germline V gene (reference sequence). This CDR3 region has 17 residues. The CDR3 DNA reads as TGTGCCGGCAGCTTAGAAATCCCGAGTCGCTCTGAAAACACCATATATTTT. This gives the protein CAGSLEIPSRSENTIYF.

The chain carries TRBV28 and TRBJ1-5; 7 bases are shared with TRBD1. The length of the CDR3 is 15 residues. V was pared by 5 bases and J by 4 bases, with 8 bases of the junction left unmatched. Looked up from germline, CDR1 is MDHEN and CDR2 is SYDVKM. As DNA, the CDR3 is TGTGCCAGCAGTCCCCGGGACAGATTGAATCAGCCCCAGCATTTT. This sequence encodes CASSPRDRLNQPQHF.

This clonotype came up many times. The V gene is TRBV6-5, the J gene TRBJ1-4, with a tentative D call TRBD1 (5 bases). This CDR3 spans 16 amino acids. V shed 3 bases and J shed 4 bases, with 15 bases lying between them. Germline V gene lookup returns CDR1 MNHEY and CDR2 SVGAGI. For the CDR3, the DNA is TGTGCCAGCAGTTATTCGAGTCAGGGATATAATGAAAAACTGTTTTTT. It is translated as CASSYSSQGYNEKLFF.

V usage is TRBV12-3 or TRBV12-4 and J usage is TRBJ2-4, with 11 nucleotides matching TRBD1. The J call may be wrong; the DNA end is better matched by TRBJ2-7. CDR3 length: 16 residues. In nucleotides, the CDR3 is TGTGCCAGCAGTTTAGTTCGGGACAGGGGGTCCCACGAGCAGTACTTC. Its translation: CASSLVRDRGSHEQYF.

This clonotype showed up just a few times. This may come from a read error, since a much larger clone is one base off. The chain is built from TRBV11-2 and TRBJ2-3; perhaps TRBD1 as D (5 bases). CDR3 size: 15 residues. From germline, CDR1 is SGHAT and CDR2 FQNNGV. V gave up 3 bases and J gave up 2 bases, with 12 bases separating them. The CDR3 region is CASSFRQSTTDTQYF. Here the CDR3 DNA reads TGTGCCAGCAGCTTTAGACAGAGTACCACAGATACGCAGTATTTT.

The chain joins TRBV27 to TRBJ2-5; D assignment may be TRBD1 or TRBD2 (5 bases each). Germline CDR1 reads MNHEY; CDR2 reads SMNVEV (reference sequence). V gave up 0 bases and J gave up 7 bases, with 18 bases separating them. The CDR3 has 16 amino acids. In DNA, the CDR3 is TGTGCCAGCAGTTTATCGATCCCGGGGCTGTACGGGACCCAGTACTTC. It specifies CASSLSIPGLYGTQYF.

The V and J genes are TRBV20-1 and TRBJ1-6; no firm D call. The germline V and J ends were trimmed by 3 bases and 9 bases, with 15 bases remaining between them. Germline CDR1 reads DFQATT; CDR2 reads SNEGSKA (reference sequence). The CDR3 is 14 residues long. CDR3 loop: CSASPPGWGSPLHF. The CDR3 nucleotides are TGCAGTGCTAGCCCGCCGGGGTGGGGTTCACCCCTCCACTTT.

The chain is built from TRBV20-1 and TRBJ2-3; no firm D call. Germline CDR1 DFQATT, CDR2 SNEGSKA (reference sequence). V dropped 0 bases and J dropped 13 bases, with 8 bases sitting between them. There are 10 residues in the CDR3. In nucleotides, the CDR3 is TGCAGTGCTAGAGATATACTGGAGTATTTT. It translates to CSARDILEYF.

A remark on this clonotype: A read error may be the cause here, since a much bigger clone is one base away. This chain uses TRBV3-1 with TRBJ2-5; 12 bases align to TRBD2. The assigned J gene may be wrong: the sequence end matches TRBJ2-7 better. In germline, CDR1 is LGHDT, CDR2 YNNKEL (reference sequence). The CDR3 is 15 amino acids. CDR3 loop: CASSLLAGGTCEQYF. The CDR3 DNA reads TGTGCCAGCAGCCTCCTAGCGGGGGGGACATGCGAGCAGTACTTC.

The rearrangement links TRBV6-2 or TRBV6-3 to TRBJ2-7; D is possibly TRBD1 or TRBD2 (5 bases each). Looked up from germline, CDR1 is MNHEY and CDR2 is SVGEGT. The CDR3 has 13 residues. Trimming shortened V by 7 bases and J by 5 bases, and 15 bases separated the two germline ends. CDR3 amino acids: CASNTIRGNEQYF. The CDR3 DNA is TGTGCCAGCAATACCATCCGGGGCAACGAGCAGTACTTC.

This chain's CDR3 is CASSVVGTLTGELFF. DNA for the CDR3: TGTGCCAGCAGCGTAGTAGGGACACTCACCGGGGAGCTGTTTTTT. V gene TRBV9 combines with J gene TRBJ2-2, with D maybe TRBD1 (6 bases). CDR1 is SGDLS, CDR2 YYNGEE, per germline. The CDR3 runs 15 residues. V lost 0 bases and J 4 bases, leaving 10 bases between the germline ends. Supplemented by reference TRBV9 and TRBJ2-2, the full variable domain reads DSGVTQTPKHLITATGQRVTLRCSPRSGDLSVYWYQQSLDQGLQFLIQYYNGEERAKGNILERFSAQQFPDLHSELNLSSLELGDSALYFCASSVVGTLTGELFFGEGSRLTVL.

This clonotype has a handful of counts. The chain employs TRBV28 and TRBJ1-4; D unclear. Trimming stripped 5 bases from V and 3 bases from J, with 13 bases between. CDR3 size: 15 residues. The germline V gene encodes CDR1 MDHEN and CDR2 SYDVKM. CDR3 in amino acids: CASSAPGWANEKLFF. CDR3 in DNA: TGTGCCAGCAGTGCCCCGGGATGGGCTAATGAAAAACTGTTTTTT. The full variable domain, completed using reference TRBV28 and TRBJ1-4, is DVKVTQSSRYLVKRTGEKVFLECVQDMDHENMFWYRQDPGLGLRLIYFSYDVKMKEKGDIPEGYSVSREKKERFSLILESASTNQTSMYLCASSAPGWANEKLFFGSGTQLSVL.

About this clonotype: At one boundary the junction diverges from the germline segment, which might be a read error. The chain joins TRBV5-1 to TRBJ2-1, with D possibly matching TRBD2 (6 bases). CDR1 is SGHRS and CDR2 is YFSETQ in the germline V gene. This CDR3 contains 15 residues. CDR3 in DNA: TGCACCAGCAAGGTGGCGGCTAGCGAGTTGAATGAACAGTTCTTC. It translates to CTSKVAASELNEQFF.

The J gene is TRBJ1-1, the V gene TRBV18; TRBD1 is a possible D gene (5 bases). Germline V gives CDR1 KGHSH, CDR2 LQKENI. Trimming took 3 bases from V and 5 from J, leaving 16 bases between them. The length of the CDR3 is 15 residues. CDR3 sequence: CASSPVAGQGTEAFF. DNA of the CDR3: TGTGCCAGCTCACCGGTGGCAGGGCAGGGAACTGAAGCTTTCTTT.

Only a few counts were recorded for this clonotype. This may stem from a read error, because a much larger clone lies one nucleotide away. The chain carries TRBV6-2 or TRBV6-3 and TRBJ2-3, with D possibly being TRBD2 (7 bases). The V gene lost 4 bases and the J gene lost 3 bases, with 11 bases spanning the gap. The CDR3 runs 14 residues. Germline CDR1 reads MNHEY; CDR2 reads SVGEGT. Here the CDR3 DNA reads TGTGCCAGCAGTTGGGGGGGGGCAACAGATACGCAGTATTTT. Its protein product is CASSWGGATDTQYF.

This chain joins TRBV4-1 and TRBJ2-1; 8 positions match TRBD2. This CDR3 region has 16 residues. Losses at the gene ends were 3 bases for V and 1 base for J; bases not matched to a gene: 5. CDR1 is MGHRA and CDR2 is YSYEKL in the germline V gene. As DNA, the CDR3 is TGCGCCAGCAGCCAGCCGGGACTAGAGTCCTACAATGAGCAGTTCTTC. Its protein is CASSQPGLESYNEQFF.

The rearrangement uses TRBV20-1 and TRBJ1-5, with TRBD1 matching 7 bases. V lost 3 bases and J lost 5; bases outside the gene matches: 4. Germline assignment: CDR1 DFQATT and CDR2 SNEGSKA (reference sequence). The CDR3 is made up of 13 amino acids. The DNA of the CDR3 is TGCAGTGCTAGCGGAACAGGGGATCAGCCCCAGCATTTT. As protein: CSASGTGDQPQHF.

A few counts support this clonotype. The CDR3 protein is CASSLLGQRRTGEQYF. The CDR3 DNA sequence: TGTGCCAGCTCACTGCTCGGACAGAGGAGGACGGGAGAGCAGTACTTC. J is TRBJ2-5 and V is TRBV18; either TRBD1 or TRBD2 may supply D (6 bases each). V was cut by 4 bases and J by 11 bases, with 26 bases left in between. This CDR3 has 16 residues. Germline lookup yields CDR1 KGHSH and CDR2 LQKENI.

The chain couples TRBV4-1 to TRBJ2-7; D perhaps matches TRBD1 (6 bases). Per germline, CDR1 MGHRA and CDR2 YSYEKL. The V end was cut by 5 bases, the J end by 2 bases, with 13 bases between. This CDR3 contains 14 residues. CDR3 nucleotide sequence: TGCGCCAGCAGCTCATCCCAGGGGCCCTACGAGCAGTACTTC. Translating gives CASSSSQGPYEQYF.

For this clonotype: At one boundary the junction diverges from the germline segment, which might be a read error. The chain recombines TRBV28 with TRBJ2-6; D is possibly TRBD1 (7 bases). There are 15 residues in the CDR3. The germline V gene has CDR1 MDHEN and CDR2 SYDVKM. The CDR3 DNA sequence: TGTGCCAGCAGTCTACAGGGGACTGGGGCCAACGTCCGGACTTTC. It translates to CASSLQGTGANVRTF. Full variable domain (missing parts from reference TRBV28 and TRBJ2-6): DVKVTQSSRYLVKRTGEKVFLECVQDMDHENMFWYRQDPGLGLRLIYFSYDVKMKEKGDIPEGYSVSREKKERFSLILESASTNQTSMYLCASSLQGTGANVRTFGAGSRLTVL.

As regards this clonotype: The junction shows a germline mismatch at one end, possibly a read error. The V call is TRBV3-1, the J call TRBJ1-2, with 8 bases lining up with TRBD1. Germline V CDR1 and CDR2: LGHDT, YNNKEL (reference sequence). There are 16 residues in the CDR3. CDR3: CASSQDLGQDTYGHTF. The CDR3, as DNA: TGTGCCAGCAGCCAAGACTTGGGACAGGACACCTATGGCCACACCTTC.

On this clonotype: At one of its ends the junction is not consistent with the germline gene, which may arise from a read error. This chain uses TRBV29-1 with TRBJ2-1, with TRBD1 identical over 9 bases. The CDR3 loop spans 13 amino acids. Germline CDR1 reads SQVTM; CDR2 reads ANQGSEA. CDR3 sequence: CSVGQGGYNERYF. CDR3 nucleotides: TGCAGCGTTGGACAGGGGGGGTACAATGAGCGGTACTTC.